The 29 T cell receptor beta chains given below trace back to one sample, sequenced in a study of cytomegalovirus exposure and HLA in healthy donors. PCR primers comprised 60 Vbeta and 13 Jbeta primers. This table comes from immunoSEQ multiplex PCR, and its TCRdb copy is limited to in-frame clones, with some not included. The repertoire consists of approximately 100,000 clones, with approximately 72% occurring once and the leading ten covering 13% to 15%. What was sequenced was PBMCs. These receptors originate from a male donor in good health and CMV-seropositive.

This clone was observed once. The rearrangement links TRBV29-1 to TRBJ1-2; 7 bases match TRBD1. J was trimmed by 6 bases and V by 3 bases; bases with no gene match: 7. CDR3 length: 13 amino acids. Germline CDR1 reads SQVTM; CDR2 reads ANQGSEA. The CDR3 here is CSVDMGRGNGYTF. The CDR3, as DNA: TGCAGCGTTGACATGGGCAGGGGGAATGGCTACACCTTC. Drawing the rest from reference TRBV29-1 and TRBJ1-2, the complete variable domain is SAVISQKPSRDICQRGTSLTIQCQVDSQVTMMFWYRQQPGQSLTLIATANQGSEATYESGFVIDKFPISRPNLTFSTLTVSNMSPEDSSIYLCSVDMGRGNGYTFGSGTRLTVV.

This chain uses TRBV9 with TRBJ2-5; D perhaps matches TRBD2 (6 bases). V was shortened by 4 bases and J by 5 bases, with 12 bases between the two germline ends. Per the germline V gene, CDR1 is SGDLS and CDR2 is YYNGEE. CDR3 size: 13 residues. The CDR3 bases are TGTGCCAGCAGCTCCGCGGGGAGGGAGACCCAGTACTTC. As protein: CASSSAGRETQYF.

The chain recombines TRBV7-2 with TRBJ2-1, with TRBD2 matching 8 bases. V dropped 5 bases and J dropped 7; count of bases not matched to a gene: 7. The length of the CDR3 is 14 residues. Germline V gene sequence: CDR1 SGHTA, CDR2 FQGNSA. This CDR3 is CASSPGGAWNEQFF. CDR3 in DNA: TGTGCCAGCAGCCCGGGGGGGGCCTGGAATGAGCAGTTCTTC.

The rearrangement uses TRBV25-1 and TRBJ1-2, with 9 bases identical to TRBD1. The CDR3 is 15 amino acids. Germline V gene lookup returns CDR1 MGHDK and CDR2 SYGVNS. Trimming removed 1 base from V and 6 bases from J; junction bases left unmatched: 6. DNA for the CDR3: TGTGCCAGCAGTGAATGGGGACAGGGAATTAATGGCTACACCTTC. Protein: CASSEWGQGINGYTF.

The chain is built from TRBV30 and TRBJ1-5; 7 nucleotides match TRBD1. Per the germline V gene, CDR1 is GTSNPN and CDR2 is SVGIG (reference sequence). CDR3 size: 16 residues. V lost 0 bases and J lost 1; bases outside the gene matches: 6. This chain's CDR3 is CAWSVRAGGSNQPQHF. The DNA of the CDR3 is TGTGCCTGGAGTGTAAGGGCAGGGGGAAGCAATCAGCCCCAGCATTTT.

The chain recombines TRBV7-9 with TRBJ1-2; perhaps TRBD1 as D (5 bases). The length of the CDR3 is 14 residues. Trimming removed 5 bases from V and 7 bases from J, with 17 bases in between. The germline gives CDR1 SEHNR, CDR2 FQNEAQ (reference sequence). DNA for the CDR3: TGTGCCAGCAGCCCAACCGTGACAGTAGGTGGCTACACCTTC. Translation gives CASSPTVTVGGYTF.

The V call is TRBV7-2, the J call TRBJ2-7; D remains ambiguous. The CDR3 totals 12 residues. Germline V gene sequence: CDR1 SGHTA, CDR2 FQGNSA. V was pared by 0 bases and J by 5 bases, with 5 bases between. The CDR3 DNA is TGTGCCAGCAGCTTAGCGCTAAACGAGCAGTACTTC. The encoded protein is CASSLALNEQYF. Using reference TRBV7-2 and TRBJ2-7 for the parts outside the CDR3, the full variable domain is GAGVSQSPSNKVTEKGKDVELRCDPISGHTALYWYRQSLGQGLEFLIYFQGNSAPDKSGLPSDRFSAERTGGSVSTLTIQRTQQEDSAVYLCASSLALNEQYFGPGTRLTVT.

A single count supports this clone. The chain uses TRBV5-1 and TRBJ2-7; 11 bases are shared with TRBD2. Germline CDR1 is SGHRS and CDR2 is YFSETQ. The CDR3 consists of 14 residues. The V and J ends lost 4 bases and 4 bases, in that order; junction bases with no gene match: 4. The CDR3, as DNA: TGCGCCAGCAGCGTAGCGGGGGGGCCGTACGAGCAGTACTTC. This translates into CASSVAGGPYEQYF.

V gene TRBV5-6 combines with J gene TRBJ2-1; tentative D call: TRBD2 (5 bases). The CDR3 is 15 residues long. V gave up 0 bases and J gave up 8 bases, with 15 bases separating them. The germline V gene encodes CDR1 SGHDT and CDR2 YYEEEE. CDR3 nucleotide sequence: TGTGCCAGCAGCTTGGACGGACCGGGGTTGGATGAGCAGTTCTTC. Residues: CASSLDGPGLDEQFF.

V usage is TRBV6-1 and J usage is TRBJ1-2; D might be TRBD1 (6 bases). Per germline, CDR1 MNHNS and CDR2 SASEGT. V lost 4 bases and J 0 bases, leaving 15 bases between the germline ends. This CDR3 has 16 amino acids. The CDR3 protein is CASSARQEPANYGYTF. The CDR3 nucleotides read TGTGCCAGCAGTGCCCGACAGGAACCAGCTAACTATGGCTACACCTTC.

The chain combines TRBV7-9 with TRBJ1-4; 7 nucleotides match TRBD1. CDR3 size: 16 residues. Trimming took 5 bases from V and 3 from J; bases not matched to a gene: 9. Germline V gene data show CDR1 as SEHNR and CDR2 as FQNEAQ (reference sequence). The CDR3 DNA follows: TGTGCCAGCAGCACGGTAGCGGACAGGCCTAATGAAAAACTGTTTTTT. It yields the protein CASSTVADRPNEKLFF.

The rearrangement uses TRBV19 and TRBJ2-1; 8 bases are a match to TRBD1. From germline, CDR1 is LNHDA and CDR2 SQIVND (reference sequence). The CDR3 is 16 residues long. V lost 3 bases, J lost 7 bases, and 11 bases stayed unmatched. This CDR3 is CASSMAGTGAGNEQFF. The CDR3, as DNA: TGTGCCAGTAGTATGGCCGGGACAGGAGCTGGGAATGAGCAGTTCTTC.

This clone was seen only a few times. The chain uses TRBV7-7 and TRBJ2-2; TRBD1 might be the D (7 bases). Per germline, CDR1 SSHAT and CDR2 FNYEAQ (reference sequence). The CDR3 length is 15 residues. The ends were cut back, 5 bases at V and 5 bases at J, with 15 bases in the middle. The CDR3 sequence is CASSTRTGGTGELFF. The CDR3 nucleotides read TGTGCCAGCAGCACCCGGACAGGAGGGACCGGGGAGCTGTTTTTT.

V usage is TRBV10-3 and J usage is TRBJ1-1, with 9 positions matching TRBD1. The CDR3 is 14 residues long. Unmatched junction bases numbered 9, after V lost 7 bases and J lost 6 bases. From germline, CDR1 is ENHRY and CDR2 SYGVKD. The chain's CDR3 is CAITPGQGNPEAFF. In nucleotides, the CDR3 is TGTGCCATCACCCCCGGACAGGGGAATCCTGAAGCTTTCTTT.

This clone has only a few counts. The chain combines TRBV28 with TRBJ2-3; 10 positions match TRBD2. V was pared by 6 bases and J by 0 bases, with 18 bases of the junction left unmatched. The CDR3 is made up of 20 amino acids. CDR1 and CDR2 (germline): MDHEN, SYDVKM. The CDR3 DNA follows: TGTGCCAGCAGCTCAAGGCGGCTAGCGGGGGCTCCCTTTAGCACAGATACGCAGTATTTT. Translation gives CASSSRRLAGAPFSTDTQYF.

The genes are TRBV6-6 and TRBJ2-1; D remains unclear. The ends were cut back, 7 bases at V and 0 bases at J, with 16 bases in the middle. Germline V lookup: CDR1 MNHNY, CDR2 SVGAGI (reference sequence). The CDR3 totals 16 residues. The DNA of the CDR3 is TGTGCCAGCACCCAAACTCGTTTAGTCTCCTACAATGAGCAGTTCTTC. It codes for CASTQTRLVSYNEQFF.

This chain joins TRBV2 and TRBJ2-7, with 7 bases that match TRBD1. The CDR3 has 15 amino acids. After removal of 2 bases from V and 6 bases from J, the junction contained 10 bases not matched to a gene. Germline V CDR1 and CDR2: SNHLY, FYNNEI. CDR3 in amino acids: CASSETGQGVCEQYF. The CDR3 bases are TGTGCCAGCAGTGAAACGGGCCAGGGGGTTTGCGAGCAGTACTTC.

The rearrangement uses TRBV5-6 and TRBJ2-5, with D possibly matching TRBD2 (6 bases). The CDR3 has 14 residues. CDR1 and CDR2 (germline): SGHDT, YYEEEE. The germline V and J ends were trimmed by 5 bases and 1 base, with 12 bases remaining between them. The CDR3 bases are TGTGCCAGCAGTCACCGGGACTTCCAAGAGACCCAGTACTTC. It yields the protein CASSHRDFQETQYF.

The V gene is TRBV11-3, the J gene TRBJ2-3; 8 bases match TRBD2. The CDR3 is 18 amino acids. Looked up from germline, CDR1 is SGHNT and CDR2 is YENEEA. The V gene end was trimmed by 2 bases and the J gene end by 5 bases; junction bases not matched to a gene: 15. The CDR3 sequence is CASSLNGGGTSIVDTQYF. CDR3 DNA: TGTGCCAGCAGCTTAAACGGGGGCGGGACTAGTATCGTAGATACGCAGTATTTT.

The chain links TRBV11-2 to TRBJ1-2; tentative D call: TRBD1 (6 bases). Germline V gives CDR1 SGHAT, CDR2 FQNNGV. The V and J ends lost 7 bases and 4 bases respectively, with 16 bases between them. The CDR3 sequence is 14 residues long. As DNA, the CDR3 is TGTGCCAGCACCCCGCAGGGGACGGGCTATGGCTACACCTTC. This encodes CASTPQGTGYGYTF.

This chain joins TRBV5-8 and TRBJ2-1, with TRBD1 matching 9 bases. Trimming at V came to 2 bases and at J to 3 bases, leaving 6 bases not matched to a gene. CDR3 length equals 16 residues. Germline CDR1 reads SGHTS; CDR2 reads YDEGEE. The CDR3 bases are TGTGCCAGCAGCTTTCATTGGGGACAGGGCTACAATGAGCAGTTCTTC. Translation: CASSFHWGQGYNEQFF.

This chain uses TRBV10-1 with TRBJ2-7; D is unclear. The CDR3 length is 17 residues. The V gene's germline CDR1 is WNHNN and CDR2 SYGVQD (reference sequence). Deletions cut 4 bases from V and 6 bases from J, with 25 bases between. The CDR3 loop reads CASSVGLWLSKRSEQYF. CDR3 coding DNA: TGCGCCAGCAGTGTCGGATTGTGGCTGAGCAAGCGCAGCGAGCAGTACTTC.

Concerning this clone: At one end the junction does not follow the germline gene, possibly because of a read error. The chain links TRBV5-4 to TRBJ2-1, with D possibly matching TRBD1 (6 bases). The CDR3 has 13 residues. Germline V CDR1 and CDR2: SGHNT, YYREEE (reference sequence). The CDR3, as DNA: TGTGCCAGCACCTTGGACAGTTACAATGAGCAGTTCTTC. Its translation is CASTLDSYNEQFF.

The rearrangement uses TRBV7-9 and TRBJ2-6; the D gene is possibly TRBD1 (6 bases). V was clipped by 5 bases and J by 0 bases, with 11 bases between them. This CDR3 comprises 16 residues. In germline, CDR1 is SEHNR, CDR2 FQNEAQ (reference sequence). The CDR3 loop is CASSQGRVSGANVLTF. The CDR3 DNA follows: TGTGCCAGCAGCCAGGGGCGGGTCTCTGGGGCCAACGTCCTGACTTTC.

In this sample, this clone turned up a few times. This chain connects TRBV6-4 to TRBJ2-7; 8 bases align to TRBD1. V shed 5 bases and J 3 bases; nucleotides not matched to a gene: 3. CDR3 length equals 13 residues. Germline values: CDR1 MRHNA, CDR2 SNTAGT. CDR3 amino acids: CASSQGAGYEQYF. The CDR3 nucleotides are TGTGCCAGCAGTCAGGGGGCTGGCTACGAGCAGTACTTC.

In its sample, this clone was seen a few times. This sequence joins TRBV5-1 and TRBJ1-1; 11 bases align to TRBD1. The V gene end was trimmed by 6 bases and the J gene end by 5 bases; junction bases not matched to a gene: 9. Germline CDR1 is SGHRS and CDR2 is YFSETQ. The CDR3 spans 15 residues. This chain's CDR3 is CASTGQGALGTEAFF. In nucleotides, the CDR3 is TGCGCCAGCACCGGACAGGGGGCTCTCGGGACTGAAGCTTTCTTT.

V usage is TRBV2 and J usage is TRBJ1-5; D perhaps matches TRBD1 (6 bases). Germline values: CDR1 SNHLY, CDR2 FYNNEI. The CDR3 loop spans 14 amino acids. Trimming left V 5 bases short and J 1 base short, with 9 bases between. CDR3 sequence: CASSIQGSNQPQHF. CDR3 coding DNA: TGTGCCAGCAGTATACAGGGAAGCAATCAGCCCCAGCATTTT.

This chain uses TRBV6-1 with TRBJ1-1, with 7 bases identical to TRBD1. The length of the CDR3 is 13 residues. Germline CDR1 reads MNHNS; CDR2 reads SASEGT. V trimming: 8 bases; J trimming: 1 base; junction bases outside the gene matches: 4. CDR3 nucleotides: TGTGCCAGCGGCCGACAGGGGAACACTGAAGCTTTCTTT. This translates into CASGRQGNTEAFF.

The chain is built from TRBV5-1 and TRBJ1-1; TRBD1 is a possible D gene (5 bases). Trimming stripped 3 bases from V and 4 bases from J, with 16 bases between. CDR3 length: 15 residues. Germline V gene lookup returns CDR1 SGHRS and CDR2 YFSETQ. CDR3 nucleotides: TGCGCCAGCAGCTCCCGCGGGGGAGGGAGCACTGAAGCTTTCTTT. Translated: CASSSRGGGSTEAFF. Complete variable domain (other parts from reference TRBV5-1 and TRBJ1-1): KAGVTQTPRYLIKTRGQQVTLSCSPISGHRSVSWYQQTPGQGLQFLFEYFSETQRNKGNFPGRFSGRQFSNSRSEMNVSTLELGDSALYLCASSSRGGGSTEAFFGQGTRLTVV.